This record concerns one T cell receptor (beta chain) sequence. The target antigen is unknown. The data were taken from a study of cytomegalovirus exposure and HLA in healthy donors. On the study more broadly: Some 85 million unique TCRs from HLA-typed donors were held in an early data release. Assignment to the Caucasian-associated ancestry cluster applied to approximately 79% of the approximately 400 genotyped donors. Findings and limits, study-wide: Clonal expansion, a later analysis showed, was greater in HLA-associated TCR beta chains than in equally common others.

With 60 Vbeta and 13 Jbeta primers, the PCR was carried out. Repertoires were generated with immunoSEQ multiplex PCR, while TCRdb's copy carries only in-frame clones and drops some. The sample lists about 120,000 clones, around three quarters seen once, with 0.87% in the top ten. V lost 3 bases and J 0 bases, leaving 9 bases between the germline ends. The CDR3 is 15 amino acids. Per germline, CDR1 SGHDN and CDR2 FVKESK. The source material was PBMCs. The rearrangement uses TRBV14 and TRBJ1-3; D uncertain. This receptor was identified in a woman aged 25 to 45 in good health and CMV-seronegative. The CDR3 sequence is CASSQQVISGNTIYF. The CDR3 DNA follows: TGTGCCAGCAGCCAGCAGGTGATCTCTGGAAACACCATATATTTT.